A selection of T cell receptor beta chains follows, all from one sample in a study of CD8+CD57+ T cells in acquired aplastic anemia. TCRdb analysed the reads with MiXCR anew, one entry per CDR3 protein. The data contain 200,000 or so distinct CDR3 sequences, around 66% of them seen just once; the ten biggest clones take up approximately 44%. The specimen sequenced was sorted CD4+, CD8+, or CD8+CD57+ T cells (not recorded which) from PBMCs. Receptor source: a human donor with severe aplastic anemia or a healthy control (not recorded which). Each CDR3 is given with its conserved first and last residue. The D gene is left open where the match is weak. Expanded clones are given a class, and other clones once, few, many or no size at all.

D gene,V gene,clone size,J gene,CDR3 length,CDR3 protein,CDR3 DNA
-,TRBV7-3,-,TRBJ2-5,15,CASSLWGGAIETQYF,TGTGCCAGCAGCTTATGGGGGGGGGCGATCGAGACCCAGTACTTC
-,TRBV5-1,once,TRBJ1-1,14,CASSISGTNTEAFF,TGCGCCAGCAGTATTTCAGGGACGAACACTGAAGCTTTCTTT
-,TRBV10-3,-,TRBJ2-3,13,CAINPGDTGTQYF,TGTGCCATCAATCCGGGGGACACAGGTACGCAGTATTTT
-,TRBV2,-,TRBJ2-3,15,CASSDGQTHTDTQYF,TGTGCCAGCAGTGATGGGCAGACCCACACAGATACGCAGTATTTT
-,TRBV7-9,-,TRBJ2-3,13,CASSLVGTGTQYF,TGTGCCAGCAGCCTAGTAGGTACAGGTACGCAGTATTTT
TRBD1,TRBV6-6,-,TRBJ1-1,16,CASSYLGTGDFTEAFF,TGTGCCAGCAGTTACCTCGGGACAGGGGATTTCACTGAAGCTTTCTTT
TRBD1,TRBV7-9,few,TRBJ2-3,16,CASSPPGQRSTDTQYF,TGTGCCAGCAGCCCCCCGGGACAGAGGTCTACAGATACGCAGTATTTT
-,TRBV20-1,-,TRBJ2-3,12,CSAWARTDTQYF,TGCAGTGCATGGGCCCGGACAGATACGCAGTATTTT
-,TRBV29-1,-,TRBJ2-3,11,CSMGLTDTQYF,TGCAGCATGGGACTCACAGATACGCAGTATTTT
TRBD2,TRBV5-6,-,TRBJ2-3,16,CASSFREAGFTDTQYF,TGTGCCAGCAGCTTCAGGGAAGCGGGATTCACAGATACGCAGTATTTT
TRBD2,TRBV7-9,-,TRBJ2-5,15,CASSFAGRGQETQYF,TGTGCCAGCAGCTTCGCTGGGAGGGGACAAGAGACCCAGTACTTC
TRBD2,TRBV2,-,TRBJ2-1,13,CASSGLTSAEQFF,TGTGCCAGCAGTGGGTTGACTAGCGCCGAGCAGTTCTTC
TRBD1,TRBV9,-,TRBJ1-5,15,CASGPGQGGVQPQHF,TGTGCCAGCGGCCCGGGACAGGGTGGCGTTCAGCCCCAGCATTTT
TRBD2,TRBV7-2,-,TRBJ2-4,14,CASSLATGGNIQYF,TGTGCCAGCAGCTTAGCCACGGGGGGAAACATTCAGTACTTC
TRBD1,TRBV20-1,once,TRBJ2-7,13,CSASGQVSYEQYF,TGCAGTGCTTCGGGACAGGTTAGCTACGAGCAGTACTTC
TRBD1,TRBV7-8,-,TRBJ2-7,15,CASSGTGGSSYEQYF,TGTGCCAGCAGCGGAACAGGGGGTTCGTCCTACGAGCAGTACTTC
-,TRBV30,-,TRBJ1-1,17,CAWSVLREIRGGDEAFF,TGTGCCTGGAGTGTGCTTAGAGAAATCAGGGGCGGGGATGAAGCTTTCTTT
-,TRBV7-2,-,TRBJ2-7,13,CASRTTGYYGQYF,TGTGCCAGCAGGACAACAGGATACTACGGGCAGTACTTC
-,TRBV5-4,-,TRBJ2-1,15,CASSLAGPSYNEQFF,TGTGCCAGCAGCTTGGCAGGGCCCTCCTACAATGAGCAGTTCTTC
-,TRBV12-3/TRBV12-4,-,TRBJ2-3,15,CASSSGIPSTDTQYF,TGTGCCAGCAGTTCAGGGATCCCCAGCACAGATACGCAGTATTTT